Reported below is one TCR beta chain. The antigen is unknown. Germline CDR1 is MDHEN and CDR2 is SYDVKM. V was pared by 7 bases and J by 0 bases, with 10 bases of the junction left unmatched. This CDR3 contains 16 residues. This record belongs to a study of cytomegalovirus exposure and HLA in healthy donors. Study-level information: Researchers previously reported finding roughly 120 million unique TCR beta sequences from roughly 200 million T cells. Counted in an early data release were about 85 million unique TCRs from HLA-typed donors.

Overall study findings and caveats: At a 0.05 false discovery rate, a later analysis found about 17,000 TCR beta sequences to be associated with HLA alleles. Cytomegalovirus-associated status was assigned to 164 TCR beta chains.

PCR used 60 Vbeta primers and 13 Jbeta primers. Sequenced by immunoSEQ multiplex PCR; TCRdb stores in-frame clones only, minus some. The repertoire holds around 150,000 clones, with 65% to 90% as singletons. Sequenced sample: PBMCs. The V gene is TRBV28, the J gene TRBJ1-1; TRBD1 agrees at 8 bases. This TCR derives from a woman under 30 in good health and CMV-seronegative. CDR3 bases: TGTGCCAGCACGGCAGGGGGCGCAGGTGTGAACACTGAAGCTTTCTTT. Translated, it gives CASTAGGAGVNTEAFF.